The clone carrying this T cell receptor beta chain was recorded a few times. Its target is not known. From germline, CDR1 is SGHRS and CDR2 YFSETQ. Trimming stripped 2 bases from V and 0 bases from J, with 8 bases between. The CDR3 is made up of 14 amino acids. The source of the sample is a study of siplizumab effects on memory and regulatory T cells. General study points: The Treg-derived share of mappable alloreactive CD4+ clones averaged 68.8% with siplizumab and 26.9% in controls.

Profiled with immunoSEQ multiplex PCR; TCRdb holds only in-frame clones, not every one. The data hold about 100,000 clones, with approximately 92% observed a single time. The rearrangement links TRBV5-1 to TRBJ1-1; D gene unclear. The source material was CD4+ T cells sorted from blood. This sequence was found in a human donor in good health. The CDR3 here is CASSFSSMNTEAFF. CDR3 in DNA: TGCGCCAGCAGCTTTTCCAGCATGAACACTGAAGCTTTCTTT.